Shown below are 31 T cell receptor beta chains from a single sample sequenced in a study of blood T cell repertoires in COVID-19. Generated by immunoSEQ multiplex PCR, the TCRdb table keeps only in-frame clones and is missing some. This table holds approximately 670,000 clones, about nine tenths found once. The sample comprised peripheral blood. The receptors were sampled from a woman aged 18-29 years with acute or convalescent COVID-19.

The chain uses TRBV5-1 and TRBJ2-7, with 9 positions matching TRBD2. This CDR3 region has 17 residues. From germline, CDR1 is SGHRS and CDR2 YFSETQ. The ends lost 2 bases at V and 0 bases at J; junction bases unmatched: 9. Written as DNA, the CDR3 is TGCGCCAGCAGCTTTGGGAGTAGCGGGGGACTCTCCTACGAGCAGTACTTC. Translating it yields CASSFGSSGGLSYEQYF.

The chain links TRBV6-6 to TRBJ1-1; D is possibly TRBD1 (5 bases). V lost 0 bases and J lost 6, with 11 bases in between. This CDR3 comprises 14 residues. Germline V gives CDR1 MNHNY, CDR2 SVGAGI (reference sequence). CDR3 amino acids: CASSYSKRDSEAFF. The CDR3 nucleotides read TGTGCCAGCAGTTACTCGAAGAGGGACTCTGAAGCTTTCTTT.

The chain joins TRBV7-9 to TRBJ1-2, with TRBD1 identical over 8 bases. This CDR3 has 15 residues. Germline lookup yields CDR1 SEHNR and CDR2 FQNEAQ (reference sequence). V was pared by 5 bases and J by 3 bases, with 8 bases of the junction left unmatched. The CDR3 nucleotides are TGTGCCAGCAGCAAACAGGGGACAGGAGACTATGGCTACACCTTC. Amino acid sequence: CASSKQGTGDYGYTF.

J is TRBJ2-5 and V is TRBV25-1; 8 bases are shared with TRBD2. This CDR3 has 18 residues. Unmatched junction bases numbered 12, after V lost 1 base and J lost 2 bases. Germline V gene data show CDR1 as MGHDK and CDR2 as SYGVNS. This chain's CDR3 is CASSEFGVGGGKQETQYF. The DNA of the CDR3 is TGTGCCAGCAGTGAATTCGGGGTCGGCGGGGGGAAACAAGAGACCCAGTACTTC. The variable domain in full, completed from reference TRBV25-1 and TRBJ2-5, reads EADIYQTPRYLVIGTGKKITLECSQTMGHDKMYWYQQDPGMELHLIHYSYGVNSTEKGDLSSESTVSRIRTEHFPLTLESARPSHTSQYLCASSEFGVGGGKQETQYFGPGTRLLVL.

In its sample, this clone was seen once. The V and J genes are TRBV6-5 and TRBJ2-3, with 7 bases matching TRBD1. This CDR3 has 15 amino acids. Trimming took 2 bases from V and 5 from J; bases not matched to a gene: 7. Per the germline V gene, CDR1 is MNHEY and CDR2 is SVGAGI. The CDR3 nucleotides read TGTGCCAGCAGTTACACGGGACAGCTTGTAGATACGCAGTATTTT. It is translated as CASSYTGQLVDTQYF.

The chain recombines TRBV2 with TRBJ1-2; the D is unclear. The germline V gene encodes CDR1 SNHLY and CDR2 FYNNEI. The CDR3 runs to 14 residues. V dropped 0 bases and J dropped 4 bases, with 9 bases sitting between them. Written as DNA, the CDR3 is TGTGCCAGCAGTGAAGCTGAGGGCCTCTATGGCTACACCTTC. Encoded protein: CASSEAEGLYGYTF.

V and J are TRBV5-6 and TRBJ2-1; D perhaps matches TRBD2 (6 bases). V lost 0 bases, J lost 9 bases, and 13 bases lay in between. This CDR3 is built from 14 residues. Germline V lookup: CDR1 SGHDT, CDR2 YYEEEE. The DNA for the CDR3 is TGTGCCAGCAGCTTGGCGGGGACTCTTACTGAGCAGTTCTTC. As protein: CASSLAGTLTEQFF.

This clone was counted at least ten times. This rearrangement joins TRBV19 to TRBJ1-6, with 7 positions matching TRBD1. J lost 10 bases, V lost 1 base, and 16 bases had no gene match. The CDR3 contains 18 residues. Germline values: CDR1 LNHDA, CDR2 SQIVND (reference sequence). The CDR3 coding sequence is TGTGCCAGTAGTATAGCCGGTACGGGGAAGACAGGGCGGTCACCCCTCCACTTT. It encodes CASSIAGTGKTGRSPLHF.

This chain links TRBV5-5 with TRBJ1-5; 10 bases agree with TRBD1. The CDR3 is 16 amino acids. After removal of 0 bases from V and 6 bases from J, the junction contained 6 bases not matched to a gene. The V gene's germline CDR1 is SGHKS and CDR2 YYEKEE (reference sequence). The CDR3 region is CASSLVGTGEGQPQHF. For the CDR3, the DNA is TGTGCCAGCAGCTTGGTTGGGACAGGGGAGGGTCAGCCCCAGCATTTT.

Comment on this clone: The sample has other DNA sequences that encode this CDR3 too. This chain links TRBV6-5 with TRBJ1-2; D might be TRBD1 (6 bases). Trimming took off 4 bases at V and 0 bases at J, with 6 bases between the two ends. Germline V gene sequence: CDR1 MNHEY, CDR2 SVGAGI. This CDR3 contains 13 residues. The CDR3 loop reads CASSSGANYGYTF. CDR3 in DNA: TGTGCCAGCAGTTCAGGGGCTAACTATGGCTACACCTTC.

The chain carries TRBV6-6 and TRBJ1-1; D not resolved. The CDR3 runs 13 residues. The germline CDR1 and CDR2 sequences are MNHNY and SVGAGI (reference sequence). The V gene lost 10 bases and the J gene lost 3 bases, with 15 bases spanning the gap. CDR3 region: CATQRVWDTEAFF. The DNA of the CDR3 is TGTGCCACACAGAGGGTATGGGACACTGAAGCTTTCTTT.

This clone was observed a handful of times. The chain recombines TRBV25-1 with TRBJ1-3, with D unresolved. This CDR3 comprises 14 residues. Germline-derived CDR1 and CDR2 are MGHDK and SYGVNS. The germline V and J ends were trimmed by 2 bases and 0 bases, with 5 bases remaining between them. The CDR3 sequence: CASSEPDSGNTIYF. CDR3 in DNA: TGTGCCAGCAGTGAACCAGACTCTGGAAACACCATATATTTT.

This chain links TRBV7-2 with TRBJ1-1; TRBD1 aligns across 9 bases. CDR3 length: 14 amino acids. V trimming: 3 bases; J trimming: 6 bases; junction bases outside the gene matches: 5. Germline V lookup: CDR1 SGHTA, CDR2 FQGNSA. CDR3 region: CASSLGQGKSEAFF. The DNA of the CDR3 is TGTGCCAGCAGCTTGGGACAGGGAAAATCTGAAGCTTTCTTT.

The rearrangement joins TRBV2 to TRBJ2-1; perhaps TRBD2 as D (7 bases). Trimming took off 10 bases at V and 4 bases at J, with 20 bases between the two ends. This CDR3 is built from 15 residues. Per the germline V gene, CDR1 is SNHLY and CDR2 is FYNNEI. CDR3: CAISRGASGYNEQFF. The CDR3 region has the DNA TGTGCCATCTCAAGGGGGGCTAGCGGATACAATGAGCAGTTCTTC.

V gene TRBV15 combines with J gene TRBJ2-3, with 11 bases that match TRBD2. CDR3 length equals 15 residues. The germline V gene has CDR1 LNHNV and CDR2 YYDKDF (reference sequence). V lost 6 bases to trimming and J lost 2 bases; unmatched junction nucleotides: 4. The DNA of the CDR3 is TGTGCCACCAGGCTAGCGGGGGGCGACACAGATACGCAGTATTTT. Its protein product is CATRLAGGDTDTQYF.

The V gene is TRBV28, the J gene TRBJ2-2, with TRBD2 matching over 7 bases. With V trimmed by 6 bases and J by 6 bases, 10 bases remained unmatched. The CDR3 spans 15 residues. In germline, CDR1 is MDHEN, CDR2 SYDVKM. The CDR3 spells CASRPGGRDSGELFF. The CDR3 DNA reads as TGTGCCAGCAGACCGGGAGGCAGGGATTCCGGGGAGCTGTTTTTT.

The sample holds one count of this clone. This chain uses TRBV29-1 with TRBJ1-2; TRBD1 might be the D (6 bases). This CDR3 region has 12 residues. Trimming removed 8 bases at V and 6 bases at J, with 16 bases between. Per the germline V gene, CDR1 is SQVTM and CDR2 is ANQGSEA. DNA of the CDR3: TGCAGCACACCGGACAGTCTAGATGGCTACACCTTC. Protein product: CSTPDSLDGYTF.

This clone was found a few times. The chain couples TRBV6-5 to TRBJ2-2, with a possible D match to TRBD1 (6 bases). CDR1 and CDR2 (germline): MNHEY, SVGAGI. Between the trimmed V and J ends, which lost 5 bases and 4 bases, there was a span of 11 bases. The CDR3 contains 14 residues. CDR3 DNA: TGTGCCAGCAGTCCCAGGGGTATCACCGGGGAGCTGTTTTTT. Protein sequence: CASSPRGITGELFF.

As to this clone: The junction shows a germline mismatch at one end, possibly a read error. J is TRBJ2-3 and V is TRBV9, with 10 bases matching TRBD2. The germline gives CDR1 SGDLS, CDR2 YYNGEE. The CDR3 consists of 13 residues. The DNA of the CDR3 is TGTGCCGGCAGCGTAGCGGGGGGAGATACGCAGTATTTT. Protein sequence: CAGSVAGGDTQYF.

The V call is TRBV7-2, the J call TRBJ1-2; perhaps TRBD1 as D (5 bases). CDR3 length: 14 residues. The V end lost 4 bases, the J end lost 5 bases, and 14 bases lay between the germline ends. Germline lookup yields CDR1 SGHTA and CDR2 FQGNSA. The CDR3 nucleotides read TGTGCCAGCAGCTCACAGGCAGGGTTGTATGGCTACACCTTC. It specifies CASSSQAGLYGYTF.

This chain links TRBV7-9 with TRBJ2-7; TRBD2 agrees at 11 bases. This CDR3 is built from 17 residues. Germline CDR1 reads SEHNR; CDR2 reads FQNEAQ (reference sequence). J gave up 1 base and V 8 bases, and 13 bases lay outside the gene matches. This CDR3 reads CASGIAGGRLKSYEQYF. The DNA of the CDR3 is TGTGCCAGCGGCATAGCGGGGGGGCGCCTCAAGTCCTACGAGCAGTACTTC. The variable domain in full, completed from reference TRBV7-9 and TRBJ2-7, reads DTGVSQNPRHKITKRGQNVTFRCDPISEHNRLYWYRQTLGQGPEFLTYFQNEAQLEKSRLLSDRFSAERPKGSFSTLEIQRTEQGDSAMYLCASGIAGGRLKSYEQYFGPGTRLTVT.

V usage is TRBV5-1 and J usage is TRBJ2-7, with D possibly matching TRBD1 (5 bases). Germline V gene data show CDR1 as SGHRS and CDR2 as YFSETQ. V lost 0 bases and J 0 bases, leaving 7 bases between the germline ends. The CDR3 length is 14 residues. The CDR3 sequence is CASSLGQSSYEQYF. The CDR3 bases are TGCGCCAGCAGCTTGGGACAGAGCTCCTACGAGCAGTACTTC.

The chain carries TRBV6-5 and TRBJ1-1; a possible D gene is TRBD1 (5 bases). Germline CDR1 is MNHEY and CDR2 is SVGAGI. V gave up 0 bases and J gave up 0 bases, with 8 bases separating them. The CDR3 has 15 residues. CDR3: CASSYSWTLNTEAFF. For the CDR3, the DNA is TGTGCCAGCAGTTACTCGTGGACATTGAACACTGAAGCTTTCTTT.

CDR3 coding DNA: TGTGCCAGCAGCTTGCTGGGGGCCGAAAATCAGCCCCAGCATTTT. Amino acid sequence: CASSLLGAENQPQHF. This sequence joins TRBV5-6 and TRBJ1-5, with D possibly TRBD1 on 6 matching bases. The CDR3 loop spans 15 amino acids. Trimming took off 1 base at V and 4 bases at J, with 12 bases between the two ends. Germline V lookup: CDR1 SGHDT, CDR2 YYEEEE.

The chain recombines TRBV5-5 with TRBJ1-5; perhaps TRBD1 as D (6 bases). The V end was cut by 2 bases, the J end by 6 bases, with 12 bases between. Germline V gene data show CDR1 as SGHKS and CDR2 as YYEKEE (reference sequence). The CDR3 runs to 14 residues. CDR3 nucleotide sequence: TGTGCCAGCAGCTTAGGGGGTTTGGGTCAGCCCCAGCATTTT. Translated, it gives CASSLGGLGQPQHF. Supplemented by reference TRBV5-5 and TRBJ1-5, the full variable domain reads DAGVTQSPTHLIKTRGQQVTLRCSPISGHKSVSWYQQVLGQGPQFIFQYYEKEERGRGNFPDRFSARQFPNYSSELNVNALLLGDSALYLCASSLGGLGQPQHFGDGTRLSIL.

The CDR3 spells CAWREGDNIDTEAFF. CDR3 bases: TGTGCCTGGAGGGAAGGGGACAATATAGACACTGAAGCTTTCTTT. This sequence joins TRBV30 and TRBJ1-1, with D maybe TRBD1 (6 bases). V lost 3 bases and J 3 bases, leaving 17 bases between the germline ends. The CDR3 runs 15 residues. CDR1 and CDR2 (germline): GTSNPN, SVGIG (reference sequence).

The rearrangement joins TRBV21-1 to TRBJ1-2; the table's D gene call, TRBD1, was not cross checked with the DNA. TRBV21-1 is listed as a pseudogene. CDR3 length: 15 residues. The CDR3 DNA reads as TGTGCCAGCAGGCGAGGACAGGTCGAGAGGGATGGCTACACCTTC. It encodes CASRRGQVERDGYTF.

The chain is built from TRBV10-3 and TRBJ2-5; 11 bases align to TRBD2. Germline V gene lookup returns CDR1 ENHRY and CDR2 SYGVKD. This CDR3 comprises 16 residues. The V segment lost 4 bases and the J segment 0 bases; nucleotides outside the gene matches: 4. CDR3 protein: CAISVELAGDQETQYF. CDR3 bases: TGTGCCATCAGTGTAGAACTAGCGGGGGACCAAGAGACCCAGTACTTC.

The chain is built from TRBV7-9 and TRBJ1-3; D ambiguous. This CDR3 comprises 12 residues. In germline, CDR1 is SEHNR, CDR2 FQNEAQ (reference sequence). With 5 bases removed from V and 8 bases from J, the gap between germline ends came to 10 bases. The CDR3 DNA reads TGTGCCAGCAGCCTTACGGTGGACACCATATATTTT. It specifies CASSLTVDTIYF.

This clone was picked up one time. The chain carries TRBV29-1 and TRBJ2-3; D may be TRBD2 (6 bases). Trimming cost V 4 bases and J 5 bases, with 16 bases left between them. Germline V gives CDR1 SQVTM, CDR2 ANQGSEA. The CDR3 runs 14 residues. The CDR3 loop is CSVVGLLGGDTQYF. For the CDR3, the DNA is TGCAGCGTTGTAGGTCTCCTGGGAGGAGATACGCAGTATTTT.

This chain links TRBV27 with TRBJ2-7, with 9 bases lining up with TRBD1. CDR3 length equals 15 residues. V was clipped by 4 bases and J by 3 bases; unmatched bases: 7. Germline CDR1 reads MNHEY; CDR2 reads SMNVEV (reference sequence). The CDR3 loop reads CASSSPGQGDYEQYF. CDR3 nucleotides: TGTGCCAGCAGTTCACCGGGACAGGGAGACTACGAGCAGTACTTC.